These 28 T cell receptor beta chains were all obtained from the same sample, sequenced in a study of metastatic and nonmetastatic thyroid tumors (dated by TCRdb to the early 2020s). No treatment had been received by any patient before thyroid surgery. The protocol used for the library was PCR. For sequencing, an Illumina HiSeq 4000 was employed. Using fastp at Q25 and MiXCR, TCRdb reprocessed the public reads and kept productive beta chains. The sample yields about 93,000 clones; roughly 13% were counted once. Of the sample, about 11% is held by the ten largest clones. Input material: blood. Receptors originate from a female donor with papillary thyroid cancer or a benign thyroid nodule (not recorded which). Some clones in this sample may be carry-over from other donors' samples.

This clone was recorded at least ten times. This chain uses TRBV20-1 with TRBJ2-4, with D possibly TRBD2 on 5 matching bases. V was clipped by 6 bases and J by 0 bases, with 18 bases between them. The germline gives CDR1 DFQATT, CDR2 SNEGSKA (reference sequence). This CDR3 has 16 amino acids. This CDR3 is CSAQDRPSRAKNIQYF. CDR3 sequence (DNA): TGCAGTGCCCAGGATCGTCCTAGCAGAGCCAAAAACATTCAGTACTTC.

Points on this clone: Since a much larger clone is just one base distant, this may be a read error. Written as DNA, the CDR3 is TGTGCCAGCAGTGACCCCAGACCGGGACACCTATTAACTTCTGGAAACACCATATATTTT. Translation gives CASSDPRPGHLLTSGNTIYF. The chain carries TRBV6-4 and TRBJ1-3, with D possibly being TRBD1 (6 bases). The CDR3 has 20 amino acids. V was pared by 2 bases and J by 1 base, with 24 bases between. Germline V gives CDR1 MRHNA, CDR2 SNTAGT.

This clone was picked up many times. The V gene is TRBV20-1, the J gene TRBJ2-3, with D tentatively TRBD2 (7 bases). Germline lookup yields CDR1 DFQATT and CDR2 SNEGSKA (reference sequence). Trimming shortened V by 2 bases and J by 1 base, and 13 bases separated the two germline ends. CDR3 size: 15 residues. CDR3 loop: CSARKGEGGTDTQYF. CDR3 bases: TGCAGTGCTAGAAAGGGGGAGGGGGGCACAGATACGCAGTATTTT.

This clone has ten or more counts. V usage is TRBV20-1 and J usage is TRBJ2-5, with 7 bases lining up with TRBD1. The germline V gene has CDR1 DFQATT and CDR2 SNEGSKA (reference sequence). CDR3 length equals 13 residues. Trimming cost V 3 bases and J 3 bases; bases outside gene matches: 4. The CDR3 sequence is CSARPDREETQYF. CDR3 nucleotide sequence: TGCAGTGCTAGGCCCGACAGGGAAGAGACCCAGTACTTC.

The genes are TRBV5-1 and TRBJ2-1; 9 positions match TRBD1. V gave up 3 bases and J gave up 2 bases; unmatched junction bases: 3. This CDR3 has 15 amino acids. Germline V gene data show CDR1 as SGHRS and CDR2 as YFSETQ. The CDR3 reads CASSSQGAAYNEQFF. CDR3 nucleotides: TGCGCCAGCAGCTCACAGGGGGCCGCCTACAATGAGCAGTTCTTC.

This clone was seen at least ten times. The chain carries TRBV2 and TRBJ2-6, with D uncertain. The CDR3 loop spans 13 amino acids. The germline gives CDR1 SNHLY, CDR2 FYNNEI. The V gene lost 6 bases and the J gene lost 3 bases, with 6 bases spanning the gap. The CDR3 DNA reads as TGTGCCAGCAGGTCCCTTGGGGCCAACGTCCTGACTTTC. Translating gives CASRSLGANVLTF.

A remark on this clone: A much bigger clone sits one base away, suggesting this may be a read error. This specimen includes other DNA sequences encoding the same CDR3. The rearrangement joins TRBV5-1 to TRBJ2-7; D is ambiguous. This CDR3 has 15 residues. The germline V gene encodes CDR1 SGHRS and CDR2 YFSETQ. This CDR3 reads CASSIEGINSYEQYF. The DNA for the CDR3 is TGCGCTAGCAGCATAGAAGGGATAAACTCCTACGAGCAGTACTTC. Combining the CDR3 with reference TRBV5-1 and TRBJ2-7 gives the whole variable domain KAGVTQTPRYLIKTRGQQVTLSCSPISGHRSVSWYQQTPGQGLQFLFEYFSETQRNKGNFPGRFSGRQFSNSRSEMNVSTLELGDSALYLCASSIEGINSYEQYFGPGTRLTVT.

This clone was seen ten or more times. The J gene is TRBJ1-4, the V gene TRBV7-2; the D gene is possibly TRBD1 (5 bases). Between the trimmed V and J ends, which lost 5 bases and 2 bases, there was a span of 18 bases. The length of the CDR3 is 17 residues. The germline gives CDR1 SGHTA, CDR2 FQGNSA. DNA of the CDR3: TGTGCCAGCAGCCGCCGGGGCGCACTAGGGACTAATGAAAAACTGTTTTTT. Translation: CASSRRGALGTNEKLFF.

This clone was recorded many times. V usage is TRBV5-1 and J usage is TRBJ2-6; possibly TRBD1 for D (5 bases). The CDR3 is made up of 17 amino acids. V lost 1 base and J 3 bases, leaving 14 bases between the germline ends. From germline, CDR1 is SGHRS and CDR2 YFSETQ. As DNA, the CDR3 is TGCGCCAGCAGCTTGTCAGGGTTAAGAGTTGGGGCCAACGTCCTGACTTTC. Encoded protein: CASSLSGLRVGANVLTF.

This clone was counted ten times or more. This chain links TRBV28 with TRBJ2-3; 9 bases map to TRBD1. The germline V gene encodes CDR1 MDHEN and CDR2 SYDVKM. J lost 3 bases, V lost 7 bases, and 8 bases had no gene match. The CDR3 has 15 residues. CDR3 nucleotides: TGTGCCAGCATTCCGGGACAGGGTTGGACAGATACGCAGTATTTT. Amino acids: CASIPGQGWTDTQYF. Based on the CDR3 plus reference TRBV28 and TRBJ2-3, the full variable domain is DVKVTQSSRYLVKRTGEKVFLECVQDMDHENMFWYRQDPGLGLRLIYFSYDVKMKEKGDIPEGYSVSREKKERFSLILESASTNQTSMYLCASIPGQGWTDTQYFGPGTRLTVL.

This clone was seen at least ten times. The chain joins TRBV27 to TRBJ2-1; tentative D call: TRBD2 (5 bases). The length of the CDR3 is 13 residues. Per germline, CDR1 MNHEY and CDR2 SMNVEV (reference sequence). V lost 3 bases and J lost 13, with 16 bases in between. CDR3 sequence (DNA): TGTGCCAGCAGTTTCAAAGAACGGGAAAACCAGTTCTTC. Residues: CASSFKERENQFF.

This clone was detected many times. V and J are TRBV10-3 and TRBJ2-7; the D gene is possibly TRBD1 (5 bases). This CDR3 comprises 12 residues. Germline CDR1 ENHRY, CDR2 SYGVKD. V shed 8 bases and J shed 0 bases, with 8 bases lying between them. CDR3 in amino acids: CAIGAASYEQYF. The DNA of the CDR3 is TGTGCCATCGGGGCAGCCTCCTACGAGCAGTACTTC.

This clone was seen at least ten times. This sequence joins TRBV18 and TRBJ1-6; 8 nucleotides match TRBD1. Germline V gene sequence: CDR1 KGHSH, CDR2 LQKENI. Trimming took 3 bases from V and 0 from J; bases not matched to a gene: 1. The CDR3 consists of 16 residues. CDR3 DNA: TGTGCCAGCTCACCCGACAGGGGCTCCTATAATTCACCCCTCCACTTT. Translating gives CASSPDRGSYNSPLHF.

The chain employs TRBV7-2 and TRBJ2-7; D remains ambiguous. Germline V gene lookup returns CDR1 SGHTA and CDR2 FQGNSA. V shed 2 bases and J shed 5 bases, with 16 bases lying between them. The length of the CDR3 is 15 residues. CDR3 sequence reads: CASSLHGVMANEQYF. The CDR3 DNA is TGTGCCAGCAGCTTACATGGCGTGATGGCCAACGAGCAGTACTTC.

This clone has ten or more counts. The chain joins TRBV5-6 to TRBJ2-7; D possibly corresponds to TRBD1 (6 bases). CDR1 SGHDT and CDR2 YYEEEE come from the germline V gene. V gave up 0 bases and J gave up 0 bases, with 13 bases separating them. CDR3 length: 16 amino acids. The CDR3 loop is CASSLVGDRSSYEQYF. CDR3 coding DNA: TGTGCCAGCAGCTTGGTTGGAGACAGGTCCTCCTACGAGCAGTACTTC.

This clone occurred many times. V is TRBV5-6 and J is TRBJ2-1, with 7 bases aligning to TRBD1. The V and J ends lost 4 bases and 7 bases, in that order; junction bases with no gene match: 8. The CDR3 extends over 14 amino acids. Germline assignment: CDR1 SGHDT and CDR2 YYEEEE. This chain's CDR3 is CASSGWGQSNEQFF. Written as DNA, the CDR3 is TGTGCCAGCAGCGGATGGGGACAGTCTAATGAGCAGTTCTTC.

The table lists this clone with many counts. The chain combines TRBV12-3 or TRBV12-4 with TRBJ1-3; 9 bases map to TRBD1. V trimming: 3 bases; J trimming: 4 bases; junction bases outside the gene matches: 4. The CDR3 covers 15 residues. DNA for the CDR3: TGTGCCAGCAGTTTTTTCGGACAGGGGGGAAACACCATATATTTT. Residues: CASSFFGQGGNTIYF.

This clone was recorded many times. The genes are TRBV30 and TRBJ1-1, with D maybe TRBD1 (5 bases). V dropped 2 bases and J dropped 5 bases, with 15 bases sitting between them. The CDR3 extends over 14 amino acids. From germline, CDR1 is GTSNPN and CDR2 SVGIG (reference sequence). The CDR3 sequence is CAWSLGGGGTEAFF. The CDR3 DNA sequence: TGTGCCTGGAGTCTGGGGGGTGGGGGAACTGAAGCTTTCTTT.

At least ten counts were recorded for this clone. This chain links TRBV12-3 or TRBV12-4 with TRBJ2-3; 8 bases line up with TRBD1. The CDR3 runs 16 residues. V gave up 10 bases and J gave up 0 bases; unmatched junction bases: 12. The CDR3 coding sequence is TGTGCCACTGGCCGCCAGGGGGCGGTTAGCACAGATACGCAGTATTTT. Translation gives CATGRQGAVSTDTQYF.

Concerning this clone: It may be a read error: a sequence one base away is much more abundant. This sample also contains other DNA sequences that code for the same CDR3. V gene TRBV7-9 combines with J gene TRBJ1-1; D unresolved. Germline V gene data show CDR1 as SEHNR and CDR2 as FQNEAQ (reference sequence). The CDR3 runs 13 residues. The CDR3 coding sequence is TGTGCCAGCAGCATCCTAGGGTTAGCTGAAGCTTTCTTC. As protein: CASSILGLAEAFF.

Only one count was recorded for this clone. The rearrangement uses TRBV20-1 and TRBJ2-7; TRBD2 aligns across 8 bases. J gave up 3 bases and V 3 bases, and 4 bases lay outside the gene matches. Germline-derived CDR1 and CDR2 are DFQATT and SNEGSKA (reference sequence). The CDR3 length is 13 residues. CDR3 sequence: CSASPRGVYEQYF. The CDR3 DNA reads TGCAGTGCTAGTCCGCGGGGGGTCTACGAGCAGTACTTC.

This clone appeared many times. The rearrangement links TRBV28 to TRBJ1-3; 8 nucleotides match TRBD1. Trimming removed 5 bases from V and 4 bases from J; junction bases left unmatched: 4. Germline CDR1 MDHEN, CDR2 SYDVKM. The CDR3 sequence is 14 residues long. CDR3 sequence: CASSTGTGGNTIYF. The CDR3 coding sequence is TGTGCCAGCAGTACGGGGACAGGCGGAAACACCATATATTTT. Looking up the rest from reference TRBV28 and TRBJ1-3 gives the full variable domain: DVKVTQSSRYLVKRTGEKVFLECVQDMDHENMFWYRQDPGLGLRLIYFSYDVKMKEKGDIPEGYSVSREKKERFSLILESASTNQTSMYLCASSTGTGGNTIYFGEGSWLTVV.

This clone was counted many times. The chain combines TRBV28 with TRBJ2-2, with D unclear. Trimming took 1 base from V and 2 from J, leaving 2 bases between them. Germline V CDR1 and CDR2: MDHEN, SYDVKM. The CDR3 runs to 13 residues. In DNA, the CDR3 is TGTGCCAGCAGTTTATATAACACCGGGGAGCTGTTTTTT. It encodes CASSLYNTGELFF.

This clone appeared many times. Other DNA sequences within the sample encode an identical CDR3. V gene TRBV19 combines with J gene TRBJ2-1, with a weak D call TRBD2 (6 bases). Trimming stripped 1 base from V and 8 bases from J, with 12 bases between. The CDR3 is 14 residues long. Germline CDR1 is LNHDA and CDR2 is SQIVND (reference sequence). CDR3 sequence reads: CASSIGGGNDEQFF. CDR3 nucleotides: TGTGCCAGTAGTATAGGAGGAGGGAACGATGAGCAGTTCTTC.

The table lists this clone with many counts. The chain employs TRBV20-1 and TRBJ2-3, with TRBD2 matching over 11 bases. CDR3 length: 18 amino acids. CDR1 DFQATT and CDR2 SNEGSKA come from the germline V gene (reference sequence). The V and J ends lost 6 bases and 0 bases, in that order; junction bases with no gene match: 14. The CDR3: CSAVDGTSGTSSTDTQYF. The DNA of the CDR3 is TGCAGTGCCGTCGACGGGACTAGCGGTACTTCTAGCACAGATACGCAGTATTTT.

This clone was detected many times. The chain carries TRBV27 and TRBJ1-1, with D unclear. CDR3 length equals 16 residues. CDR1 is MNHEY, CDR2 SMNVEV, per germline (reference sequence). Trimming removed 6 bases at V and 6 bases at J, with 23 bases between. CDR3 bases: TGTGCCAGCAGCCCGAATTACCCCGCTGGTTGGGCTGAAGCTTTCTTT. It encodes CASSPNYPAGWAEAFF.

In its sample, this clone was seen many times. As DNA, the CDR3 is TGTGCCAGCAGCCGGACAACCCCTGTGGGGGAGCTGTTTTTT. It yields the protein CASSRTTPVGELFF. This rearrangement joins TRBV28 to TRBJ2-2, with a possible D match to TRBD1 (5 bases). The CDR3 has 14 amino acids. CDR1 and CDR2 from the germline V gene are MDHEN and SYDVKM. Trimming took off 6 bases at V and 8 bases at J, with 16 bases between the two ends.

This clone was recorded many times. The chain joins TRBV7-3 to TRBJ2-6; 10 bases align to TRBD1. The CDR3 is made up of 20 amino acids. V shed 2 bases, J shed 0 bases, and the junction held 10 bases outside the gene matches. CDR1 is SGHTA, CDR2 FQGTGA, per germline. As DNA, the CDR3 is TGTGCCAGCAGCTTATCCACAGACAGGGGGCGAAGCTCTGGGGCCAACGTCCTGACTTTC. Translated, it gives CASSLSTDRGRSSGANVLTF. Complete variable domain (other parts from reference TRBV7-3 and TRBJ2-6): GAGVSQTPSNKVTEKGKYVELRCDPISGHTALYWYRQSLGQGPEFLIYFQGTGAADDSGLPNDRFFAVRPEGSVSTLKIQRTERGDSAVYLCASSLSTDRGRSSGANVLTFGAGSRLTVL.